This TCR beta chain was obtained from a study of T cells after yellow fever vaccination. Whole-study context: Each low-cell-number fraction was prepared by means of SMART-Seq v4 Ultra Low Input. Study findings and constraints: Subsequent booster samples again held most clones from primary vaccination (around 96% CD4, approximately 85% CD8). Highly abundant clonotypes carried over from the bulk population could end up in FACS-sorted repertoires as contaminants.

The CDR3 runs 14 residues. V gave up 2 bases and J gave up 2 bases, with 9 bases separating them. Germline lookup yields CDR1 MNHEY and CDR2 SVGEGT. A process of 5'RACE template switching, which added a universal primer site and UMIs, was used to make TCR cDNA. Using its own MiXCR run on the 5' RACE reads, TCRdb lists one record per CDR3 protein. This sample carries some 120,000 distinct CDR3 sequences, around 8% of them seen once, and the ten largest clones take 25%. Comment on this clonotype: Its antigen is not identified.

The clonotype comes from a man aged 25-40 years who received the YFV17D yellow fever vaccine. The input for sequencing was CD8+ T cells sorted from PBMCs, taken 45 days after the yellow fever booster vaccination. The V call is TRBV6-2 or TRBV6-3, the J call TRBJ1-1; unclear D gene. CDR3 protein: CASSYGRLNTEAFF. The CDR3 DNA is TGTGCCAGCAGTTACGGCAGGCTCAACACTGAAGCTTTCTTT.